These 22 T cell receptor beta chains share one sample of origin, sequenced in a study of CD8+ T cells in alopecia areata. Treatment here: oral pan-JAK inhibitor, 5-10 mg twice daily. Extracted RNA was reverse transcribed into cDNA, the sequencing template. Clones were read by immunoSEQ multiplex PCR, and TCRdb kept only the in-frame ones, dropping some. This table holds some 170,000 clones, 58% found once. The sample consisted of CD4+ T cells sorted from blood, taken at week 56, from a patient treated with tofacitinib. Receptor source: a human donor with alopecia areata.

This clone was recorded once. The rearrangement uses TRBV15 and TRBJ1-1, with D hard to call. The CDR3 consists of 14 residues. Germline V gene data show CDR1 as LNHNV and CDR2 as YYDKDF (reference sequence). V was trimmed by 1 base and J by 1 base, leaving 7 bases between them. The DNA of the CDR3 is TGTGCCACCAGCAGAGTGAGGTCGAACACTGAAGCTTTCTTT. It is translated as CATSRVRSNTEAFF. The variable domain in full, completed from reference TRBV15 and TRBJ1-1, reads DAMVIQNPRYQVTQFGKPVTLSCSQTLNHNVMYWYQQKSSQAPKLLFHYYDKDFNNEADTPDNFQSRRPNTSFCFLDIRSPGLGDTAMYLCATSRVRSNTEAFFGQGTRLTVV.

The chain joins TRBV19 to TRBJ1-2, with TRBD1 as a possible D gene (6 bases). V lost 6 bases and J lost 2, with 16 bases in between. This CDR3 contains 15 residues. Germline values: CDR1 LNHDA, CDR2 SQIVND (reference sequence). The DNA of the CDR3 is TGTGCCAGTAGGCGCAGTCAGGGGAAAAACTATGGCTACACCTTC. Protein product: CASRRSQGKNYGYTF.

This clone was counted many times. The rearrangement joins TRBV27 to TRBJ1-5; the D gene is possibly TRBD1 (5 bases). V was shortened by 3 bases and J by 4 bases, with 10 bases between the two germline ends. The CDR3 is 14 amino acids. The V gene's germline CDR1 is MNHEY and CDR2 SMNVEV (reference sequence). The CDR3 coding sequence is TGTGCCAGCAGTTTTGTGGCAGGGAATCAGCCCCAGCATTTT. It yields the protein CASSFVAGNQPQHF.

The rearrangement joins TRBV18 to TRBJ2-5; possibly TRBD1 or TRBD2 for D (5 bases each). Germline values: CDR1 KGHSH, CDR2 LQKENI. CDR3 length: 14 amino acids. V lost 0 bases and J lost 1, with 6 bases in between. CDR3 in DNA: TGTGCCAGCTCACCACCGGGACGCCAAGAGACCCAGTACTTC. This encodes CASSPPGRQETQYF.

The rearrangement uses TRBV4-2 and TRBJ2-5, with D unresolved. The germline gives CDR1 LGHNA, CDR2 YNFKEQ. Between the trimmed V and J ends, which lost 0 bases and 5 bases, there was a span of 7 bases. The length of the CDR3 is 13 residues. The CDR3 spells CASSQDLLETQYF. DNA for the CDR3: TGTGCCAGCAGCCAAGATCTTTTGGAGACCCAGTACTTC.

The chain is built from TRBV21-1 and TRBJ2-7; the DNA was not used to check the table's D call, TRBD1. TRBV21-1 is deemed a pseudogene. The CDR3 is made up of 15 amino acids. For the CDR3, the DNA is TGTGCCAGCAACCGAGCAAGCAGGACATCCTACGAGCAGTACTTC. Translation gives CASNRASRTSYEQYF.

The J gene is TRBJ1-2, the V gene TRBV2, with unresolved D. CDR3 length equals 14 residues. Trimming cost V 2 bases and J 6 bases, with 13 bases left between them. Germline CDR1 SNHLY, CDR2 FYNNEI. CDR3: CASSETMPSHGYTF. CDR3 nucleotides: TGTGCCAGCAGTGAAACAATGCCGAGCCATGGCTACACCTTC.

The CDR3, as DNA: TGTGCCTGGAGTCCTCAACTAAACACCGGGGAGCTGTTTTTT. Translating gives CAWSPQLNTGELFF. This sequence joins TRBV30 and TRBJ2-2; D remains ambiguous. Trimming took off 2 bases at V and 2 bases at J, with 9 bases between the two ends. Germline V gene sequence: CDR1 GTSNPN, CDR2 SVGIG (reference sequence). This CDR3 has 14 residues. Full variable domain (missing parts from reference TRBV30 and TRBJ2-2): SQTIHQWPATLVQPVGSPLSLECTVEGTSNPNLYWYRQAAGRGLQLLFYSVGIGQISSEVPQNLSASRPQDRQFILSSKKLLLSDSGFYLCAWSPQLNTGELFFGEGSRLTVL.

The CDR3: CAWSVRTGPYNSPLHF. CDR3 DNA sequence: TGTGCCTGGAGTGTACGGACGGGGCCCTATAATTCACCCCTCCACTTT. The gene calls are TRBV30 and TRBJ1-6, with D possibly TRBD1 on 5 matching bases. Germline V CDR1 and CDR2: GTSNPN, SVGIG (reference sequence). The V end lost 0 bases, the J end lost 2 bases, and 11 bases lay between the germline ends. The CDR3 contains 16 residues.

The rearrangement joins TRBV27 to TRBJ1-5; D unresolved. The ends were cut back, 3 bases at V and 2 bases at J, with 11 bases in the middle. The CDR3 is 15 residues long. The germline CDR1 and CDR2 sequences are MNHEY and SMNVEV (reference sequence). The CDR3 sequence: CASSFGSQGNQPQHF. DNA for the CDR3: TGTGCCAGCAGTTTCGGCAGCCAGGGCAATCAGCCCCAGCATTTT.

V usage is TRBV28 and J usage is TRBJ1-2; D gene unclear. V lost 1 base and J 9 bases, leaving 12 bases between the germline ends. The CDR3 spans 13 residues. Germline V CDR1 and CDR2: MDHEN, SYDVKM. The CDR3 protein is CASSLSIDVSYTF. CDR3 DNA: TGTGCCAGCAGTTTATCCATTGACGTGAGCTACACCTTC.

The rearrangement uses TRBV25-1 and TRBJ2-1, with 10 positions matching TRBD1. Trimming at V came to 4 bases and at J to 4 bases, leaving 4 bases not matched to a gene. Germline CDR1 and CDR2: MGHDK and SYGVNS. The CDR3 is 15 residues long. The CDR3 DNA is TGTGCCAGCAGTGGCCGGGACAGGGGTTACAATGAGCAGTTCTTC. This translates into CASSGRDRGYNEQFF. The whole variable domain, filled in from reference TRBV25-1 and TRBJ2-1, reads EADIYQTPRYLVIGTGKKITLECSQTMGHDKMYWYQQDPGMELHLIHYSYGVNSTEKGDLSSESTVSRIRTEHFPLTLESARPSHTSQYLCASSGRDRGYNEQFFGPGTRLTVL.

Points on this clone: At one boundary the junction diverges from the germline segment, which might be a read error. The chain carries TRBV30 and TRBJ2-3; D may match TRBD1 or TRBD2 (7 bases each). Germline loops: CDR1 GTSNPN, CDR2 SVGIG (reference sequence). The CDR3 sequence is 13 residues long. DNA of the CDR3: TGTGCCTGGAGCGCAGGGGGGGCAGATACTCAGTATTTT. Its protein is CAWSAGGADTQYF.

As for this clone: Other nucleotide sequences in the sample specify the same CDR3. This chain uses TRBV20-1 with TRBJ1-1; D gene unclear. CDR3 size: 11 residues. CDR1 and CDR2 from the germline V gene are DFQATT and SNEGSKA (reference sequence). V was shortened by 6 bases and J by 0 bases, with 5 bases between the two germline ends. CDR3 sequence (DNA): TGCAGTGCGATATTGAACACTGAAGCTTTCTTT. This encodes CSAILNTEAFF.

J is TRBJ1-3 and V is TRBV30; TRBD1 is a possible D gene (6 bases). V was trimmed by 5 bases and J by 1 base, leaving 12 bases between them. CDR3 size: 14 residues. Germline V gives CDR1 GTSNPN, CDR2 SVGIG (reference sequence). CDR3 loop: CAWGRDRSGNTIYF. CDR3 bases: TGTGCCTGGGGCCGAGACAGGTCTGGAAACACCATATATTTT.

V is TRBV9 and J is TRBJ1-1; 9 nucleotides match TRBD1. The CDR3 extends over 18 amino acids. Trimming cost V 4 bases and J 2 bases; bases outside gene matches: 15. Germline V gene data show CDR1 as SGDLS and CDR2 as YYNGEE. CDR3 DNA: TGTGCCAGCAGCCCCGCCCCGGGACAGGGAGGTTTCAACACTGAAGCTTTCTTT. The encoded protein is CASSPAPGQGGFNTEAFF.

This clone turned up a few times. V gene TRBV28 combines with J gene TRBJ2-7, with TRBD2 identical over 7 bases. Germline CDR1 MDHEN, CDR2 SYDVKM. Germline trimming cut 8 bases from V and 9 bases from J; bases unmatched to any gene: 7. The CDR3 consists of 11 residues. The CDR3, as DNA: TGTGCCAGCCTCGGGGGGACCGGGCAGTACTTC. It codes for CASLGGTGQYF. The full variable domain, rest sourced from reference TRBV28 and TRBJ2-7, is DVKVTQSSRYLVKRTGEKVFLECVQDMDHENMFWYRQDPGLGLRLIYFSYDVKMKEKGDIPEGYSVSREKKERFSLILESASTNQTSMYLCASLGGTGQYFGPGTRLTVT.

The chain couples TRBV29-1 to TRBJ1-5; D is unresolved. The CDR3 is made up of 14 amino acids. V shed 0 bases and J shed 3 bases, with 9 bases lying between them. Germline CDR1 is SQVTM and CDR2 is ANQGSEA. For the CDR3, the DNA is TGCAGCGTTGAAGAGGGTAGCCACAATCAGCCCCAGCATTTT. Amino acids: CSVEEGSHNQPQHF.

This clone was recorded a few times. The chain employs TRBV19 and TRBJ2-1; D gene unclear. Between the trimmed V and J ends, which lost 3 bases and 4 bases, there was a span of 7 bases. CDR3 length equals 13 residues. Germline assignment: CDR1 LNHDA and CDR2 SQIVND (reference sequence). CDR3 in amino acids: CASSIPRYNEQFF. The CDR3 region has the DNA TGTGCCAGTAGTATTCCCCGGTACAATGAGCAGTTCTTC.

The CDR3 bases are TGCAGCGTTGTGTGGGCAGGGAATATGGACATTCAGTACTTC. This sequence encodes CSVVWAGNMDIQYF. V usage is TRBV29-1 and J usage is TRBJ2-4; tentative D call: TRBD1 (5 bases). CDR3 length equals 14 residues. V was clipped by 4 bases and J by 8 bases, with 18 bases between them. Germline assignment: CDR1 SQVTM and CDR2 ANQGSEA. Filled out from reference TRBV29-1 and TRBJ2-4, the complete variable domain reads SAVISQKPSRDICQRGTSLTIQCQVDSQVTMMFWYRQQPGQSLTLIATANQGSEATYESGFVIDKFPISRPNLTFSTLTVSNMSPEDSSIYLCSVVWAGNMDIQYFGAGTRLSVL.

The chain employs TRBV4-1 and TRBJ1-1; D unclear. Germline lookup yields CDR1 MGHRA and CDR2 YSYEKL. The CDR3 loop spans 14 amino acids. The ends were cut back, 0 bases at V and 4 bases at J, with 9 bases in the middle. This CDR3 reads CASSQEGALTEAFF. As DNA, the CDR3 is TGCGCCAGCAGCCAAGAAGGAGCCCTCACTGAAGCTTTCTTT.

The table lists this clone with a few counts. The chain links TRBV29-1 to TRBJ2-6; D gene ambiguous. This CDR3 is 13 amino acids long. Germline V gene sequence: CDR1 SQVTM, CDR2 ANQGSEA. Trimming removed 5 bases at V and 2 bases at J, with 7 bases between. The CDR3 loop reads CSVLIAGANVLTF. Here the CDR3 DNA reads TGCAGCGTTCTGATCGCTGGGGCCAACGTCCTGACTTTC.